What follows are 30 T cell receptor beta chains derived from one specimen sequenced in a study of blood T cell repertoires in COVID-19 (dated by TCRdb to 2018 to 2020). The library was obtained by the immunoSEQ multiplex PCR assay. The immuneACCESS repertoire file appears here via TCRdb, limited to in-frame rearrangements. These files lack a portion of the clones; in checked studies, under half of the deficit traces to unresolved V genes, and the cause of the others is not known. The sample data list 60,000 or so clones, and 80% to 90% of these were observed just once. The top ten constitute roughly 7.6% of the sample. Sequencing input: peripheral blood. The receptors originated from a human donor with active COVID-19. The donor label of this sample is uncertain.

CDR3 in DNA: TGTGCCAGCAGTGAGGGGCGGCGGTATGGCTACACCTTC. Protein product: CASSEGRRYGYTF. V and J are TRBV6-4 and TRBJ1-2, with D possibly TRBD1 on 5 matching bases. Germline V gives CDR1 MRHNA, CDR2 SNTAGT. This CDR3 region has 13 residues. V lost 3 bases and J 5 bases, leaving 10 bases between the germline ends.

The chain uses TRBV25-1 and TRBJ2-3; 10 bases align to TRBD2. Looked up from germline, CDR1 is MGHDK and CDR2 is SYGVNS. The trim removed 2 bases at V and 5 bases at J, leaving 4 bases unmatched. The length of the CDR3 is 15 residues. The CDR3 nucleotides are TGTGCCAGCAGTGAACTAGCGGGAGTTGGAGATACGCAGTATTTT. Its protein is CASSELAGVGDTQYF.

This chain joins TRBV27 and TRBJ2-2, with D possibly matching TRBD1 (6 bases). Germline lookup yields CDR1 MNHEY and CDR2 SMNVEV (reference sequence). CDR3 size: 15 residues. Trimming stripped 6 bases from V and 0 bases from J, with 11 bases between. The CDR3 protein is CASRPWDTNTGELFF. The CDR3 DNA follows: TGTGCCAGCAGGCCTTGGGACACGAACACCGGGGAGCTGTTTTTT.

The rearrangement uses TRBV12-3 or TRBV12-4 and TRBJ2-5, with a weak D call TRBD2 (6 bases). The CDR3 is 13 amino acids. Trimming removed 1 base from V and 7 bases from J, with 10 bases in between. CDR3 sequence (DNA): TGTGCCAGCAGTTTAGGGGGGACTCGGACCCAGTACTTC. This sequence encodes CASSLGGTRTQYF.

This chain joins TRBV7-2 and TRBJ2-7; 13 positions match TRBD2. The germline V gene encodes CDR1 SGHTA and CDR2 FQGNSA. The CDR3 loop spans 15 amino acids. The trim removed 4 bases at V and 4 bases at J, leaving 4 bases unmatched. DNA of the CDR3: TGTGCCAGCAGCTCCCCGGGACTAGCGGGATACGAGCAGTACTTC. It translates to CASSSPGLAGYEQYF.

This chain uses TRBV5-5 with TRBJ2-7; 8 bases align to TRBD2. In germline, CDR1 is SGHKS, CDR2 YYEKEE (reference sequence). This CDR3 region has 16 residues. Trimming removed 2 bases from V and 0 bases from J; junction bases left unmatched: 7. Here the CDR3 reads CASSFLGGDSSYEQYF. In DNA, the CDR3 is TGTGCCAGCAGCTTCCTCGGGGGGGATAGCTCCTACGAGCAGTACTTC.

The gene calls are TRBV7-3 and TRBJ2-7; 12 bases fit TRBD2. V shed 5 bases and J 0 bases; nucleotides not matched to a gene: 2. Germline V gives CDR1 SGHTA, CDR2 FQGTGA. This CDR3 contains 15 residues. CDR3 bases: TGTGCCAGCAGCCTAGCGGGAGGGATCTCCTACGAGCAGTACTTC. Encoded protein: CASSLAGGISYEQYF. The entire variable domain, with the rest obtained from reference TRBV7-3 and TRBJ2-7, is as follows: GAGVSQTPSNKVTEKGKYVELRCDPISGHTALYWYRQSLGQGPEFLIYFQGTGAADDSGLPNDRFFAVRPEGSVSTLKIQRTERGDSAVYLCASSLAGGISYEQYFGPGTRLTVT.

V is TRBV9 and J is TRBJ2-3; 13 nucleotides line up with TRBD2. Germline V gene sequence: CDR1 SGDLS, CDR2 YYNGEE. Unmatched junction bases numbered 7, after V lost 2 bases and J lost 7 bases. The CDR3 extends over 16 amino acids. This chain's CDR3 is CASSVGGTSGIYTQYF. CDR3 coding DNA: TGTGCCAGCAGCGTTGGCGGGACTAGCGGGATATATACGCAGTATTTT.

This clone was seen ten or more times. The chain couples TRBV30 to TRBJ2-2; no clear D gene. CDR1 and CDR2 from the germline V gene are GTSNPN and SVGIG (reference sequence). The CDR3 contains 13 residues. The V end lost 4 bases, the J end lost 6 bases, and 12 bases lay between the germline ends. CDR3 in amino acids: CAWINNFAGELFF. CDR3 coding DNA: TGTGCCTGGATAAATAATTTCGCCGGGGAGCTGTTTTTT. Full variable domain (outside the CDR3, taken from reference TRBV30 and TRBJ2-2): SQTIHQWPATLVQPVGSPLSLECTVEGTSNPNLYWYRQAAGRGLQLLFYSVGIGQISSEVPQNLSASRPQDRQFILSSKKLLLSDSGFYLCAWINNFAGELFFGEGSRLTVL.

The rearrangement uses TRBV30 and TRBJ2-7, with TRBD2 matching 8 bases. Germline CDR1 and CDR2: GTSNPN and SVGIG (reference sequence). The CDR3 consists of 14 residues. The trim removed 4 bases at V and 0 bases at J, leaving 5 bases unmatched. The chain's CDR3 is CAWKGGRSSYEQYF. The CDR3 DNA reads TGTGCCTGGAAAGGCGGGAGGTCCTCCTACGAGCAGTACTTC.

V and J are TRBV7-3 and TRBJ2-3; no reliable D call. There are 14 residues in the CDR3. Germline CDR1 and CDR2: SGHTA and FQGTGA. The V and J ends lost 2 bases and 2 bases respectively, with 8 bases between them. CDR3 in DNA: TGTGCCAGCAGCTTACTTATTCCCACAGATACGCAGTATTTT. It specifies CASSLLIPTDTQYF.

A note on this clone: A read error may account for a junction end that differs from germline. The chain couples TRBV4-2 to TRBJ2-7, with 8 bases fitting TRBD1. CDR1 is LGHNA and CDR2 is YNFKEQ in the germline V gene. The CDR3 is 15 amino acids. CDR3 in amino acids: CASTQTPDRAYEQYF. CDR3 coding DNA: TGTGCCAGCACCCAAACCCCGGACAGGGCGTACGAGCAGTACTTC.

J is TRBJ2-1 and V is TRBV29-1; 7 bases fit TRBD2. Looked up from germline, CDR1 is SQVTM and CDR2 is ANQGSEA. V was pared by 3 bases and J by 8 bases, with 1 base of the junction left unmatched. The CDR3 totals 11 residues. For the CDR3, the DNA is TGCAGCGTTGATCGGGGGGATGAGCAGTTCTTC. Amino acids: CSVDRGDEQFF.

The chain links TRBV5-1 to TRBJ2-1; TRBD1 matches at 7 bases. Germline CDR1 and CDR2: SGHRS and YFSETQ. With V trimmed by 0 bases and J by 1 base, 1 base remained unmatched. The CDR3 totals 15 residues. CDR3 loop: CASSLEQGSYNEQFF. In DNA, the CDR3 is TGCGCCAGCAGCTTGGAACAGGGGTCCTACAATGAGCAGTTCTTC.

For the CDR3, the DNA is TGTGCCAGCTCACCACCAGGGGGCGGGCCCCAGCATTTT. This translates into CASSPPGGGPQHF. The chain uses TRBV18 and TRBJ1-5; 7 nucleotides line up with TRBD1. V shed 0 bases, J shed 9 bases, and the junction held 2 bases outside the gene matches. Germline V lookup: CDR1 KGHSH, CDR2 LQKENI. This CDR3 spans 13 amino acids.

In DNA form, the CDR3 reads TGTGCCAGCAGTATGGGACCGGGACAGGGCTCCTACGAGCAGTACTTC. The encoded protein is CASSMGPGQGSYEQYF. This chain uses TRBV2 with TRBJ2-7; the match to TRBD1 covers 9 bases. Germline V gene data show CDR1 as SNHLY and CDR2 as FYNNEI. Trimming cost V 5 bases and J 0 bases; bases outside gene matches: 8. There are 16 residues in the CDR3. The full variable domain, in which reference TRBV2 and TRBJ2-7 provide the parts outside the CDR3, is EPEVTQTPSHQVTQMGQEVILRCVPISNHLYFYWYRQILGQKVEFLVSFYNNEISEKSEIFDDQFSVERPDGSNFTLKIRSTKLEDSAMYFCASSMGPGQGSYEQYFGPGTRLTVT.

V is TRBV27 and J is TRBJ1-1, with 9 bases lining up with TRBD1. Per the germline V gene, CDR1 is MNHEY and CDR2 is SMNVEV (reference sequence). CDR3 length: 15 residues. Trimming took 5 bases from V and 6 from J; bases not matched to a gene: 10. The CDR3 sequence: CASSLTTGGYPEAFF. CDR3 DNA sequence: TGTGCCAGCAGTCTAACGACAGGGGGGTATCCTGAAGCTTTCTTT.

The rearrangement links TRBV6-5 to TRBJ2-5, with TRBD2 matching 11 bases. Germline loops: CDR1 MNHEY, CDR2 SVGAGI. This CDR3 is 15 amino acids long. The junction had 8 bases not matched to a gene; V was cut back by 6 bases and J by 5 bases. The CDR3 loop is CASRPGLAGGETQYF. The CDR3 DNA reads TGTGCCAGCAGACCCGGACTAGCGGGCGGGGAGACCCAGTACTTC.

CDR3 sequence reads: CASSQAPRSMGTEAFF. In nucleotides, the CDR3 is TGCGCCAGCAGCCAAGCCCCCAGGTCTATGGGCACTGAAGCTTTCTTT. The chain uses TRBV4-1 and TRBJ1-1; D unclear. Trimming shortened V by 1 base and J by 4 bases, and 16 bases separated the two germline ends. The CDR3 is made up of 16 amino acids. Germline CDR1 is MGHRA and CDR2 is YSYEKL.

The rearrangement joins TRBV5-4 to TRBJ2-7; TRBD2 matches 8 bases. The germline CDR1 and CDR2 sequences are SGHNT and YYREEE (reference sequence). With 0 bases clipped from V and 5 bases from J, the junction kept 4 bases outside the gene matches. This CDR3 region has 14 residues. The CDR3 bases are TGTGCCAGCAGCTTGGAAATCGGGGGGGACGAGCAGTACTTC. Protein sequence: CASSLEIGGDEQYF.

V and J are TRBV7-8 and TRBJ2-2, with 7 bases identical to TRBD2. This CDR3 has 15 residues. The germline gives CDR1 SGHVS, CDR2 FQNEAQ. With 5 bases clipped from V and 0 bases from J, the junction kept 3 bases outside the gene matches. For the CDR3, the DNA is TGTGCCAGCAGCGTGAGCGGGGCGAACACCGGGGAGCTGTTTTTT. It codes for CASSVSGANTGELFF.

The chain has TRBV27 and TRBJ2-1, with TRBD1 as a possible D gene (5 bases). The germline gives CDR1 MNHEY, CDR2 SMNVEV (reference sequence). This CDR3 is 13 amino acids long. V lost 0 bases and J lost 7, with 7 bases in between. The CDR3 spells CASSLSWTNEQFF. The CDR3 DNA reads as TGTGCCAGCAGTTTATCATGGACAAATGAGCAGTTCTTC.

The chain carries TRBV18 and TRBJ1-3, with 8 bases that match TRBD1. Trimming removed 3 bases from V and 0 bases from J; junction bases left unmatched: 4. Germline V CDR1 and CDR2: KGHSH, LQKENI. CDR3 length: 16 amino acids. CDR3 sequence (DNA): TGTGCCAGCTCACCCTCCGGGACAGGCTCTGGAAACACCATATATTTT. This encodes CASSPSGTGSGNTIYF.

This chain connects TRBV25-1 to TRBJ1-5; TRBD1 might be the D (6 bases). Trimming left V 4 bases short and J 0 bases short, with 16 bases between. Germline loops: CDR1 MGHDK, CDR2 SYGVNS. This CDR3 spans 17 amino acids. Here the CDR3 reads CASSGYYGTNSNQPQHF. DNA for the CDR3: TGTGCCAGCAGTGGATACTACGGGACAAATAGCAATCAGCCCCAGCATTTT.

The chain uses TRBV6-5 and TRBJ2-7, with a tentative D call TRBD1 (6 bases). The CDR3 length is 14 residues. Germline loops: CDR1 MNHEY, CDR2 SVGAGI. Trimming took off 2 bases at V and 0 bases at J, with 8 bases between the two ends. The CDR3 loop is CASSYGQNSYEQYF. The CDR3 region has the DNA TGTGCCAGCAGTTACGGACAGAACTCCTACGAGCAGTACTTC.

The chain carries TRBV3-1 (or the pseudogene TRBV3-2) and TRBJ1-6; TRBD1 matches 8 bases. The germline gives CDR1 LGHDT, CDR2 YNNKEL (reference sequence). The CDR3 contains 16 residues. The V segment lost 1 base and the J segment 7 bases; nucleotides outside the gene matches: 6. Here the CDR3 DNA reads TGTGCCAGCAGCCAAGGGACAGGGAGTAAGAATTCACCCCTCCACTTT. This sequence encodes CASSQGTGSKNSPLHF.

The chain joins TRBV27 to TRBJ1-5; 9 nucleotides match TRBD1. Germline V gene data show CDR1 as MNHEY and CDR2 as SMNVEV (reference sequence). This CDR3 spans 17 amino acids. Trimming at V came to 6 bases and at J to 1 base, leaving 10 bases not matched to a gene. CDR3 region: CASSSTRDRVSNQPQHF. CDR3 DNA sequence: TGTGCCAGCAGCTCGACACGGGACAGGGTAAGCAATCAGCCCCAGCATTTT.

This clone was seen more than once but under ten times. V is TRBV27 and J is TRBJ2-7, with TRBD1 matching 9 bases. V trimming: 5 bases; J trimming: 3 bases; junction bases outside the gene matches: 11. Looked up from germline, CDR1 is MNHEY and CDR2 is SMNVEV (reference sequence). The CDR3 loop spans 16 amino acids. CDR3 region: CASSLTPGQGYYEQYF. CDR3 nucleotides: TGTGCCAGCAGTCTCACTCCGGGACAGGGCTACTACGAGCAGTACTTC.

The chain has TRBV5-1 and TRBJ2-1; 9 positions agree with TRBD2. Per germline, CDR1 SGHRS and CDR2 YFSETQ. V gave up 1 base and J gave up 5 bases; unmatched junction bases: 10. The CDR3 sequence is 17 residues long. The CDR3 sequence: CASSLSVTSGLNNEQFF. DNA of the CDR3: TGCGCCAGCAGCTTGTCTGTGACTAGCGGCCTGAACAATGAGCAGTTCTTC.

The rearrangement joins TRBV7-3 to TRBJ2-7, with 9 bases identical to TRBD1. CDR1 SGHTA and CDR2 FQGTGA come from the germline V gene. The CDR3 extends over 15 amino acids. Germline trimming cut 5 bases from V and 0 bases from J; bases unmatched to any gene: 5. The CDR3 spells CASSQGQGHSYEQYF. CDR3 DNA sequence: TGTGCCAGCAGCCAGGGACAGGGCCACTCCTACGAGCAGTACTTC. The full variable domain, completed using reference TRBV7-3 and TRBJ2-7, is GAGVSQTPSNKVTEKGKYVELRCDPISGHTALYWYRQSLGQGPEFLIYFQGTGAADDSGLPNDRFFAVRPEGSVSTLKIQRTERGDSAVYLCASSQGQGHSYEQYFGPGTRLTVT.